The entry below gives a single T cell receptor (beta chain) sequence along with its context. V dropped 0 bases and J dropped 0; count of bases not matched to a gene: 7. Looked up from germline, CDR1 is DFQATT and CDR2 is SNEGSKA (reference sequence). CDR3 length: 17 amino acids. TCRdb called the RT-PCR reads again in MiXCR, with one record for every CDR3 protein. The table includes about 700,000 distinct CDR3 sequences, around 14% detected once. The sequence was collected from a female donor in good health, serving as a healthy control. What was sequenced was memory CD4+ T cells from blood. The chain uses TRBV20-1 and TRBJ2-3; 9 bases match TRBD2. The DNA of the CDR3 is TGCAGTGCTAGAGATCCCCTAGCGGGGACTAGCACAGATACGCAGTATTTT. As protein: CSARDPLAGTSTDTQYF.